This TCR beta chain was profiled in a study of CD8+ T cells in alopecia areata (dated by TCRdb to the late 2010s). General notes on the study: High-throughput TCRbeta sequencing was used to examine T cell clonal expansion in alopecia areata in both the C3H/HeJ mouse model and human patients. TCRbeta CDR3 regions were amplified by immunoSEQ multiplex PCR with 35 Vbeta forward and 13 Jbeta reverse primers. RNA was obtained with the PAXgene miRNA kit for fixed scalp, the miRNeasy kit for PBMCs, and the RNeasy kit for mouse skin. In humans, TCRbeta sequencing was performed on scalp tissue and on sorted CD4+ and CD8+ peripheral blood T cells from healthy controls and from patients with patchy or totalis/universalis alopecia areata. Scalp clonality was compared across normal scalp (n=4), patchy alopecia areata scalp (n=8), and alopecia totalis/universalis scalp (n=8).

PBMCs were isolated by density centrifugation and stained for CD3, CD4 and CD8, after which CD4+ and CD8+ T cells were sorted on a FACSAria. Unaffected controls provided scalp biopsies and blood samples. About this clone: What this receptor recognizes is not known. The input lacks base qualities; no much larger clone sits a single base away.

CDR3 length: 15 amino acids, cysteine to phenylalanine. Only the CDR3 DNA stays, 45 bases, in frame from base 1. V drops 8 bases and J drops 4 bases, leaving 15 bases in between. Reading the germline V gene (reference sequence) gives CDR1 LNHDA and CDR2 SQIVND. General findings and caveats noted by the study authors: Scalp TCR repertoire analysis is complicated because resident alphabeta T cells in normal human skin are also sequenced, whereas mouse skin is dominated by gammadelta T cells. Shared TCR sequences between patients were less evident than in mice, which may be partly attributable to HLA diversity in the patient population. Lesional scalp, especially in alopecia totalis/universalis, showed higher clonality and more expanded CD8+ clones than normal scalp, suggesting antigenic drive.

Library creation used the immunoSEQ multiplex PCR assay. To provide template for TCR sequencing, every sample had RNA extracted and reverse transcribed into cDNA. First-strand cDNA was synthesized using SuperScript III with a 2:1 mix of oligo-dT and random hexamers. A synthetic immune receptor repertoire was used to gauge amplification bias, and whatever bias remained was removed computationally. Processing in the source paper ran as follows. After raw reads were preprocessed to remove errors, the CDR3 was defined following IMGT conventions as running from the conserved cysteine to phenylalanine. Clonality was computed by normalizing Shannon entropy by log2 of the number of productive unique TCRs and subtracting the result from 1. CD4 or CD8 identity of scalp clones was inferred by cross-referencing scalp TCRbeta sequences with sorted blood CD4 and CD8 repertoires. TCRdb retrieved this table from immuneACCESS and kept in-frame rearrangements only. Not all clones are present; in checked studies, unresolved V genes account for under half, and no reason is known for the remainder. From that table come the V and J calls and clone size; the DNA was used to work out D and trimming. A total of 110,000 to 150,000 clones appear in this sample, roughly 58% of them only once. The top ten clones comprise 30% to 45% of the sample.

The chain links TRBV19 with TRBJ2-6, with the D gene not confidently named. Sequencing used CD8+ T cells sorted from blood. The receptor was isolated from a human donor in good health. The bases are TGTGCCAGTCGTTTTCGGTCAAACGGGGCCAACGTCCTGACTTTC. The translation is CASRFRSNGANVLTF.